The entry that follows covers one TCR beta chain sequence. The antigen is unknown. The sample is drawn from a study of shared clonotypes between healthy human individuals. Overall study context: Each donor's CD8 memory used one plate, CD8 naive two, each CD4 subset three.

In the sorted-subset replicate PCRs, 200 ng DNA, roughly 30,000 T cell genomes, was used. This table comes from immunoSEQ multiplex PCR, and its TCRdb copy is limited to in-frame clones, with some not included. In the table there are about 79,000 clones, about 61% of which are singletons. Whole-study findings and limits: Clonotype sharing among donors, it was expected, would be affected by sequencing depth.

This CDR3 comprises 14 residues. The V and J ends lost 0 bases and 15 bases respectively, with 18 bases between them. Germline V CDR1 and CDR2: MRHNA, SNTAGT. CD45RO+ cells were combined with CCR7-negative CD45RA+ TemRA cells to form CD8 memory. This receptor was identified in a young man in good health. The sample consisted of memory CD8+ T cells sorted from blood. Subset indicated: CD45RO+ cells pooled with CCR7-negative TemRA cells. V gene TRBV6-4 combines with J gene TRBJ2-1; D may match TRBD1 or TRBD2 (5 bases each). CDR3 region: CASSDSMESPGRFF. The CDR3 coding sequence is TGTGCCAGCAGTGACTCGATGGAGAGTCCGGGGCGGTTCTTC.